The next 23 T cell receptor beta chains were all read from a single sample in a study of T cell responses to AZD1222 COVID-19 vaccine. TCRdb's copy holds only in-frame clones and misses some; the assay was immunoSEQ multiplex PCR. The table has about 85,000 clones, approximately 87% seen once. The input for sequencing was peripheral blood, taken on day 0 of AZD1222 vaccination. These receptors were collected from an adult in good health.

The chain is built from TRBV7-6 and TRBJ1-3; 7 bases agree with TRBD1. J lost 0 bases, V lost 2 bases, and 4 bases had no gene match. The CDR3 sequence is 16 residues long. Per the germline V gene, CDR1 is SGHVS and CDR2 is FNYEAQ. CDR3 coding DNA: TGTGCCAGCAGCTTACTAGGGACAGACTCTGGAAACACCATATATTTT. This gives the protein CASSLLGTDSGNTIYF. Full variable domain (outside the CDR3, taken from reference TRBV7-6 and TRBJ1-3): GAGVSQSPRYKVTKRGQDVALRCDPISGHVSLYWYRQALGQGPEFLTYFNYEAQQDKSGLPNDRFSAERPEGSISTLTIQRTEQRDSAMYRCASSLLGTDSGNTIYFGEGSWLTVV.

V and J are TRBV14 and TRBJ2-2; no clear D gene. Looked up from germline, CDR1 is SGHDN and CDR2 is FVKESK. V was trimmed by 1 base and J by 4 bases, leaving 16 bases between them. This CDR3 is 17 amino acids long. Written as DNA, the CDR3 is TGTGCCAGCAGCCAAGGGATCATCTCGGATCTCACCGGGGAGCTGTTTTTT. Its protein is CASSQGIISDLTGELFF.

V gene TRBV9 combines with J gene TRBJ1-6; TRBD1 matches at 7 bases. Germline CDR1 reads SGDLS; CDR2 reads YYNGEE. The V segment lost 3 bases and the J segment 7 bases; nucleotides outside the gene matches: 10. This CDR3 region has 16 residues. Here the CDR3 reads CASSAPFGQANSPLHF. CDR3 nucleotides: TGTGCCAGCAGCGCCCCCTTTGGACAGGCGAATTCACCCCTCCACTTT.

This clone was recorded only once. The chain combines TRBV28 with TRBJ2-7, with 10 bases identical to TRBD1. The CDR3 covers 18 residues. The V gene end was trimmed by 1 base and the J gene end by 3 bases; junction bases not matched to a gene: 12. From germline, CDR1 is MDHEN and CDR2 SYDVKM. CDR3: CASSLSTPSTGGNYEQYF. The CDR3, as DNA: TGTGCCAGCAGTTTATCAACACCCTCGACAGGGGGCAACTACGAGCAGTACTTC.

J is TRBJ1-3 and V is TRBV7-3; D is uncertain. The CDR3 is made up of 15 amino acids. Germline V gives CDR1 SGHTA, CDR2 FQGTGA. With 4 bases removed from V and 0 bases from J, the gap between germline ends came to 10 bases. The CDR3 sequence: CASSSRRSSGNTIYF. The CDR3 region has the DNA TGTGCCAGCAGCTCCCGGAGAAGCTCTGGAAACACCATATATTTT.

This chain links TRBV24-1 with TRBJ2-1, with D maybe TRBD1 (6 bases). The CDR3 sequence is 15 residues long. Trimming took off 4 bases at V and 9 bases at J, with 18 bases between the two ends. Germline CDR1 KGHDR, CDR2 SFDVKD. The CDR3 sequence is CATSETGSGVGEQFF. The CDR3 nucleotides are TGTGCCACCAGTGAAACAGGGTCTGGGGTGGGTGAGCAGTTCTTC.

The V and J genes are TRBV10-3 and TRBJ2-3; no firm D call. The CDR3 covers 13 residues. With 2 bases removed from V and 3 bases from J, the gap between germline ends came to 6 bases. Germline values: CDR1 ENHRY, CDR2 SYGVKD. CDR3: CAISEPRTDTQYF. DNA of the CDR3: TGTGCCATCAGTGAGCCTAGGACAGATACGCAGTATTTT.

This sequence joins TRBV18 and TRBJ1-2; no reliable D call. The CDR3 runs to 15 residues. Trimming removed 1 base from V and 2 bases from J, with 11 bases in between. The germline gives CDR1 KGHSH, CDR2 LQKENI. The CDR3 DNA follows: TGTGCCAGCTCACCACGCGAAGAGGCCAACTATGGCTACACCTTC. This codes for CASSPREEANYGYTF.

J is TRBJ2-1 and V is TRBV27; TRBD2 is a possible D gene (5 bases). Germline V gene sequence: CDR1 MNHEY, CDR2 SMNVEV (reference sequence). This CDR3 has 13 residues. V was clipped by 3 bases and J by 10 bases, with 13 bases between them. CDR3 protein: CASSFNGVVEQFF. CDR3 DNA: TGTGCCAGCAGTTTCAACGGGGTGGTAGAGCAGTTCTTC.

This clone occurred once. The rearrangement uses TRBV14 and TRBJ1-4, with D uncertain. The V and J ends lost 1 base and 1 base respectively, with 10 bases between them. This CDR3 is built from 16 residues. Germline V gene sequence: CDR1 SGHDN, CDR2 FVKESK. CDR3 DNA sequence: TGTGCCAGCAGCCAAGGCGTGAAGTTAACTAATGAAAAACTGTTTTTT. Amino acids: CASSQGVKLTNEKLFF.

This clone appeared once. V and J are TRBV6-4 and TRBJ2-2; 8 nucleotides align to TRBD1. The CDR3 spans 14 residues. V shed 0 bases, J shed 6 bases, and the junction held 0 bases outside the gene matches. Germline V CDR1 and CDR2: MRHNA, SNTAGT. CDR3 coding DNA: TGTGCCAGCAGTGACTCGACAGGGGCCGGGGAGCTGTTTTTT. This translates into CASSDSTGAGELFF.

This chain uses TRBV18 with TRBJ1-5; 7 nucleotides align to TRBD1. This CDR3 contains 13 residues. J lost 5 bases, V lost 4 bases, and 2 bases had no gene match. The V gene's germline CDR1 is KGHSH and CDR2 LQKENI. This chain's CDR3 is CASSRDSDQPQHF. The CDR3, as DNA: TGTGCCAGCTCACGGGACAGTGATCAGCCCCAGCATTTT.

The chain links TRBV30 to TRBJ1-5; D possibly corresponds to TRBD1 (6 bases). Trimming pared 2 bases from V and 6 bases from J, leaving 17 bases between. The CDR3 consists of 15 residues. Germline CDR1 GTSNPN, CDR2 SVGIG (reference sequence). Here the CDR3 reads CAWSLPGGGGQPQHF. The CDR3 DNA follows: TGTGCCTGGAGTCTCCCGGGGGGCGGGGGTCAGCCCCAGCATTTT.

The chain couples TRBV27 to TRBJ1-6; tentative D call: TRBD1 (6 bases). This CDR3 spans 14 amino acids. The germline V gene has CDR1 MNHEY and CDR2 SMNVEV (reference sequence). The ends were cut back, 8 bases at V and 2 bases at J, with 10 bases in the middle. CDR3 in amino acids: CASGNRAYNSPLHF. For the CDR3, the DNA is TGTGCCAGCGGGAACAGGGCCTATAATTCACCCCTCCACTTT.

V is TRBV19 and J is TRBJ2-2; 7 nucleotides line up with TRBD1. Germline-derived CDR1 and CDR2 are LNHDA and SQIVND (reference sequence). This CDR3 comprises 20 residues. V was clipped by 6 bases and J by 0 bases; unmatched bases: 19. The DNA of the CDR3 is TGTGCCAGTAGGGCCAAGTCGGGCAGGGGGATGAAGGCGAACACCGGGGAGCTGTTTTTT. It translates to CASRAKSGRGMKANTGELFF. Using reference TRBV19 and TRBJ2-2 for the parts outside the CDR3, the full variable domain is DGGITQSPKYLFRKEGQNVTLSCEQNLNHDAMYWYRQDPGQGLRLIYYSQIVNDFQKGDIAEGYSVSREKKESFPLTVTSAQKNPTAFYLCASRAKSGRGMKANTGELFFGEGSRLTVL.

The chain combines TRBV2 with TRBJ1-2, with a weak D call TRBD1 (5 bases). Germline V gene sequence: CDR1 SNHLY, CDR2 FYNNEI. The CDR3 is made up of 13 amino acids. The ends were cut back, 9 bases at V and 6 bases at J, with 17 bases in the middle. The CDR3, as DNA: TGTGCCAGAAAAGGGGAGGGAATCGATGGCTACACCTTC. It translates to CARKGEGIDGYTF.

The chain links TRBV19 to TRBJ1-5, with D unclear. Germline CDR1 LNHDA, CDR2 SQIVND (reference sequence). The V and J ends lost 3 bases and 0 bases respectively, with 9 bases between them. The length of the CDR3 is 15 residues. CDR3 residues: CASSIARVSNQPQHF. The DNA of the CDR3 is TGTGCCAGTAGTATTGCCCGGGTTAGCAATCAGCCCCAGCATTTT.

This clone was seen once. The CDR3 DNA reads as TGTGCCAGCAGCTCGGACGGGAGCTCCTACGAGCAGTACTTC. Its translation: CASSSDGSSYEQYF. The chain carries TRBV11-1 and TRBJ2-7, with a tentative D call TRBD2 (6 bases). Germline lookup yields CDR1 SGHAT and CDR2 FQDESV (reference sequence). The CDR3 contains 14 residues. Between the trimmed V and J ends, which lost 4 bases and 0 bases, there was a span of 10 bases.

The V and J genes are TRBV5-1 and TRBJ1-3; D gene unclear. The CDR3 has 15 amino acids. CDR1 and CDR2 (germline): SGHRS, YFSETQ. Trimming took off 0 bases at V and 0 bases at J, with 7 bases between the two ends. The CDR3 DNA is TGCGCCAGCAGCTTGGGATGGGGCTCTGGAAACACCATATATTTT. Its protein product is CASSLGWGSGNTIYF.

This clone has more than one count but fewer than ten. This rearrangement joins TRBV7-3 to TRBJ2-2, with D possibly matching TRBD1 (6 bases). The CDR3 covers 15 residues. CDR1 and CDR2 (germline): SGHTA, FQGTGA. Trimming removed 2 bases at V and 4 bases at J, with 11 bases between. This CDR3 reads CASSLSPGVTGELFF. The CDR3 DNA follows: TGTGCCAGCAGCTTATCGCCAGGGGTCACCGGGGAGCTGTTTTTT.

The chain recombines TRBV7-2 with TRBJ2-3, with 7 bases aligning to TRBD2. This CDR3 is built from 15 residues. Germline CDR1 reads SGHTA; CDR2 reads FQGNSA. Trimming cost V 1 base and J 5 bases; bases outside gene matches: 6. The CDR3 loop reads CASSLVAGAIDTQYF. CDR3 sequence (DNA): TGTGCCAGCAGCTTAGTGGCGGGAGCGATAGATACGCAGTATTTT. Drawing the rest from reference TRBV7-2 and TRBJ2-3, the complete variable domain is GAGVSQSPSNKVTEKGKDVELRCDPISGHTALYWYRQSLGQGLEFLIYFQGNSAPDKSGLPSDRFSAERTGGSVSTLTIQRTQQEDSAVYLCASSLVAGAIDTQYFGPGTRLTVL.

To note about this clone: At one of its ends the junction is not consistent with the germline gene, which may arise from a read error. This chain joins TRBV7-7 and TRBJ2-2, with TRBD1 as a possible D gene (6 bases). The CDR3 consists of 16 residues. Germline CDR1 SSHAT, CDR2 FNYEAQ (reference sequence). CDR3 DNA sequence: TGTGCTAGCAGCCCCCGGACAGCCGCGAACACCGGGGAGCTGTTTTTT. Translating gives CASSPRTAANTGELFF.

The gene calls are TRBV10-2 and TRBJ1-6; D unclear. V was trimmed by 3 bases and J by 5 bases, leaving 8 bases between them. The CDR3 has 14 residues. The germline V gene encodes CDR1 WSHSY and CDR2 SAAADI. As DNA, the CDR3 is TGCGCCAGCAGTGAAGGCCAAAATAATTCACCCCTCCACTTT. Protein sequence: CASSEGQNNSPLHF.